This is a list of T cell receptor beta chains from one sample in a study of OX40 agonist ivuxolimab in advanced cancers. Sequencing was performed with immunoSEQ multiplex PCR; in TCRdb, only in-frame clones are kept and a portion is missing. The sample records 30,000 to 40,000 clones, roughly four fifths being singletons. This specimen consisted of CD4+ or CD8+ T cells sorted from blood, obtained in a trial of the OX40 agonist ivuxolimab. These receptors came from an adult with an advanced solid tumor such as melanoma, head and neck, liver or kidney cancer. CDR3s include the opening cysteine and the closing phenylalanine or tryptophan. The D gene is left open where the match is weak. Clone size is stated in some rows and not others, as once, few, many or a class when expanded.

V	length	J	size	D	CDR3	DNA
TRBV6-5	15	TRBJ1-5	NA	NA	CASSKDRGVEQPQHF	TGTGCCAGCAGTAAAGACCGGGGAGTAGAACAGCCCCAGCATTTT
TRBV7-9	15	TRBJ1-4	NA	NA	CASSSIGGANEKLFF	TGTGCCAGCAGCTCAATCGGGGGGGCTAATGAAAAACTGTTTTTT
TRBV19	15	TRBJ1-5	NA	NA	CASQVSGKGRQPQHF	TGTGCCAGTCAAGTATCAGGGAAGGGACGTCAGCCCCAGCATTTT
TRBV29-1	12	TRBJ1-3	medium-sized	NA	CSVEATLNTIYF	TGCAGCGTTGAAGCAACTCTGAACACCATATATTTT
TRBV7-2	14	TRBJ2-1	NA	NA	CASSWDPTYNEQFF	TGTGCCAGCAGCTGGGACCCTACCTACAATGAGCAGTTCTTC
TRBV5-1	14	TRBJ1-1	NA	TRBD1	CASSFAGGNTEAFF	TGCGCCAGCAGCTTCGCAGGGGGGAACACTGAAGCTTTCTTT
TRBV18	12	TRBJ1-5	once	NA	CASSPYNQPQHF	TGTGCCAGCTCACCATACAATCAGCCCCAGCATTTT
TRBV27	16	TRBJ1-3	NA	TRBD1	CASSPTGVRRGNTIYF	TGTGCCAGCAGTCCGACAGGGGTACGTCGTGGAAACACCATATATTTT
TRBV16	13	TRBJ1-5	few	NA	CASKGVGNQPQHF	TGTGCCAGCAAGGGGGTTGGCAATCAGCCCCAGCATTTT
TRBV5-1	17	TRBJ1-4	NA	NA	CASSLRSEWGGTEKLFF	TGCGCCAGCAGCTTGAGGTCAGAATGGGGGGGCACTGAAAAACTGTTTTTT
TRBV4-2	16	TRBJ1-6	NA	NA	CASSQDPFSGASPLHF	TGTGCCAGCAGCCAAGATCCCTTCAGTGGAGCTTCACCCCTCCACTTT
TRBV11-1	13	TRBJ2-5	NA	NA	CASSPGIQETQYF	TGTGCCAGCAGCCCCGGAATCCAGGAGACCCAGTACTTC
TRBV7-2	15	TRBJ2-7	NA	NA	CASSLATFDRPQQYF	TGTGCCAGCAGCTTAGCGACTTTCGACAGGCCGCAGCAGTACTTC
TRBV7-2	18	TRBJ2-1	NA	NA	CASSLALNRLGRYNEQFF	TGTGCCAGCAGCTTAGCGTTGAACAGGCTCGGACGGTACAATGAGCAGTTCTTC
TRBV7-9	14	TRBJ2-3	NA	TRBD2	CASTGGRITDTQYF	TGTGCCAGTACGGGCGGGAGGATCACAGATACGCAGTATTTT
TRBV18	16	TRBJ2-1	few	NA	CASSPPSRAKSNEQFF	TGTGCCAGCTCACCCCCCTCGAGGGCGAAGTCAAATGAGCAGTTCTTC
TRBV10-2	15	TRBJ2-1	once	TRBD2	CASSEPGGRSTEQFF	TGCGCCAGCAGTGAGCCGGGGGGGCGATCAACTGAGCAGTTCTTC
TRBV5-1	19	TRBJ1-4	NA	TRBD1	CASSLGPDRGRLTNEKLFF	TGCGCCAGCAGCTTGGGGCCCGACAGGGGGCGCCTAACTAATGAAAAACTGTTTTTT
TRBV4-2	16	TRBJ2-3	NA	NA	CASSQDRGGSTDTQYF	TGTGCCAGCAGCCAAGATCGTGGCGGGAGCACAGATACGCAGTATTTT
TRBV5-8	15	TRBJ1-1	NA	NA	CASSFDHRENTEAFF	TGTGCCAGCAGCTTCGATCATAGGGAGAACACTGAAGCTTTCTTT
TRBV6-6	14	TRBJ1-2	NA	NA	CASSYSGQNYGYTF	TGTGCCAGCAGTTACTCGGGACAAAACTATGGCTACACCTTC
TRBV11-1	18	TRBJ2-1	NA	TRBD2	CASSLFGQRTSGSNEQFF	TGTGCCAGCAGCTTATTTGGGCAGCGGACTAGCGGGAGCAATGAGCAGTTCTTC